A selection of T cell receptor beta chains follows, all from one sample in a study of graft-versus-host responses after intestinal transplantation. The table came from immunoSEQ multiplex PCR; TCRdb's copy has only in-frame clones and leaves some out. There are roughly 18,000 clones in the sample; 95% occur only once, and over 0.6% lies in the top ten. The sample in question was PBMCs, obtained 23 days after intestinal transplant. The receptors derive from a human patient who received an intestinal transplant, so some T cells may come from the graft donor. Both conserved end residues are trimmed from each CDR3.

TRBJ1-5 | TRBV5-8 | ASSLRTLSNQPQH
TRBJ2-2 | TRBV6-5 | ASSGGQGIGELF
TRBJ1-1 | TRBV18 | ASSLRTGGTEAF
TRBJ1-5 | TRBV21-1 | ASRSMLATWHHQPQH
TRBJ2-5 | TRBV7-9 | ASSLNGKETQY
TRBJ2-7 | TRBV5-5 | ASSWTGVNSYEQY
TRBJ2-1 | TRBV4-3 | ASSQEEGTSGRGNEQF
TRBJ2-7 | TRBV5-6 | ASSLGGDYEQY
TRBJ1-1 | TRBV6-5 | ASSSQGENTEAF
TRBJ2-1 | TRBV9 | ASSPNEINEQF
TRBJ2-5 | TRBV10-1 | ASSESNTRETQY
TRBJ2-5 | TRBV7-6 | ASSLNPYQETQY
TRBJ1-1 | TRBV30 | AWNGGVISEAF
TRBJ2-2 | TRBV7-8 | ASSLGTGAGVTGELF
TRBJ1-2 | TRBV5-6 | ASSLGTSYYGYT
TRBJ1-2 | TRBV5-1 | ASSSTGTIDYGYT
TRBJ2-7 | TRBV9 | ASSQGGLTYEQY
TRBJ1-2 | TRBV28 | ASSLFIGRTNYGYT
TRBJ2-1 | TRBV7-2 | ASSSVAGALGGEQF
TRBJ2-3 | TRBV7-2 | ASSLVDLDRGETDTQY
TRBJ2-7 | TRBV9 | ASSAGTWGFGEQY
TRBJ2-4 | TRBV5-5 | ASSATGTGKNIQY
TRBJ2-5 | TRBV28 | ASSFLTAQETQY
TRBJ2-3 | TRBV20-1 | SAPLVDTQY
TRBJ2-7 | TRBV13 | ASSSNRGRAYEQY
TRBJ1-5 | TRBV27 | ASSSGQGNRPQH
TRBJ2-1 | TRBV5-4 | ASSSTGLPYNEQF
TRBJ2-7 | TRBV9 | ASSGPTSGAYEQY
TRBJ2-7 | TRBV6-1 | ASSVPASGRSWNQYEQY
TRBJ2-1 | TRBV27 | ASRISGRADEQF
TRBJ2-5 | TRBV10-3 | ATAEGPTQETQY
TRBJ2-2 | TRBV6-6 | ASSPVWSNTGELF
TRBJ1-1 | TRBV9 | ASSVDPAFRGGEAEAF
TRBJ1-1 | TRBV6-1 | ASSEFRSWTEAF
TRBJ1-4 | TRBV6-1 | ASSEVSGGEKLF
TRBJ2-1 | TRBV27 | ASQGGPNEQF
TRBJ1-2 | TRBV14 | ASSQVWADGYT
TRBJ2-7 | TRBV5-1 | ASTFDTRTGDIHEQY
TRBJ2-2 | TRBV7-9 | ASEGAGAAGELF
TRBJ2-5 | TRBV7-9 | ASTPPGGSETQY
TRBJ2-2 | TRBV13 | ASSLSGQTFTGELF